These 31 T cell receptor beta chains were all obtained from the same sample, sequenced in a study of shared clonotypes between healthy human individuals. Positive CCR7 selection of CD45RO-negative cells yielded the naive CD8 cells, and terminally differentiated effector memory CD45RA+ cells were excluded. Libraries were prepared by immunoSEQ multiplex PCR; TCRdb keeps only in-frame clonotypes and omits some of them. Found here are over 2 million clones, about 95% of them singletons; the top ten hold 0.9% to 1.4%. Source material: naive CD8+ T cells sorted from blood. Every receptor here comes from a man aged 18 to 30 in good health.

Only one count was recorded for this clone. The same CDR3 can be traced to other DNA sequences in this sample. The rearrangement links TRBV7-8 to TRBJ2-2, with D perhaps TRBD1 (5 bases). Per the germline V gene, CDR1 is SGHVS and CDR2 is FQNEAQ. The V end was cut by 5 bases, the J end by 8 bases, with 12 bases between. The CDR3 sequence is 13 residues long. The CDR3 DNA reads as TGTGCCAGCAGCCCCCGGACAACTGGGGAGCTGTTTTTT. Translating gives CASSPRTTGELFF.

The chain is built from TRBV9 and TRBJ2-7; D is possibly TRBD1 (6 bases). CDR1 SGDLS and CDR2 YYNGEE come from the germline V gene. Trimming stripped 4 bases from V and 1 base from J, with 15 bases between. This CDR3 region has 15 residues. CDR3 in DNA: TGTGCCAGCAGCTTCCGGGACACGGGGTCCTACGAGCAGTACTTC. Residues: CASSFRDTGSYEQYF.

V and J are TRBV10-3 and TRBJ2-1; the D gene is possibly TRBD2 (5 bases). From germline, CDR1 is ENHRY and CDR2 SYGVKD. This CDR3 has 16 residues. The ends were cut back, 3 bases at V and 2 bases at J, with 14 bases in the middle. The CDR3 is CAISELDLNPYNEQFF. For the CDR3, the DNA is TGTGCCATCAGTGAACTAGACCTGAACCCCTACAATGAGCAGTTCTTC.

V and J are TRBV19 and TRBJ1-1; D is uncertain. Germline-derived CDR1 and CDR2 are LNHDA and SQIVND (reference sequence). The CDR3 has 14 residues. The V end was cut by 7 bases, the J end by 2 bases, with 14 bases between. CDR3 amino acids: CASTLDLTNTEAFF. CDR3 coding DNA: TGTGCCAGTACCCTGGACCTAACTAACACTGAAGCTTTCTTT.

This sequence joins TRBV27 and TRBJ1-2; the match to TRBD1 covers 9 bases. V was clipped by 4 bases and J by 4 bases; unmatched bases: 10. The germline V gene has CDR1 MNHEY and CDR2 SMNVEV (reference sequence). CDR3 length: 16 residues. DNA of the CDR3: TGTGCCAGCAGTTCCACCCCGGGACAGGGCCTCTATGGCTACACCTTC. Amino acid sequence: CASSSTPGQGLYGYTF.

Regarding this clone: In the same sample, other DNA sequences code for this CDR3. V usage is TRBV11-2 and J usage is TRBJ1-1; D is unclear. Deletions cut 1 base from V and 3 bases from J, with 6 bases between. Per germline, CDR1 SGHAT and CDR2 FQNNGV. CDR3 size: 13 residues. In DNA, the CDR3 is TGTGCCAGCAGCTTAGGAGGTGACACTGAAGCTTTCTTT. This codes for CASSLGGDTEAFF.

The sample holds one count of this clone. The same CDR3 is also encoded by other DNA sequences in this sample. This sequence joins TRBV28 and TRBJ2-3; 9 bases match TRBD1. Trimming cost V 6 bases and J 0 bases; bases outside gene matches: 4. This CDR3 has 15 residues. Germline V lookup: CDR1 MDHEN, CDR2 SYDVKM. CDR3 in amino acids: CASSLGTGSTDTQYF. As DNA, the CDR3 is TGTGCCAGCAGCCTCGGGACAGGGAGCACAGATACGCAGTATTTT.

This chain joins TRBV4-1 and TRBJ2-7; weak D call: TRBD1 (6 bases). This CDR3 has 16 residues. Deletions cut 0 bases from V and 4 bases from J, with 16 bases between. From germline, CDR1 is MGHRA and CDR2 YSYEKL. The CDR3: CASSQDFRGVQYEQYF. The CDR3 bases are TGCGCCAGCAGCCAAGATTTCAGGGGAGTTCAGTACGAGCAGTACTTC.

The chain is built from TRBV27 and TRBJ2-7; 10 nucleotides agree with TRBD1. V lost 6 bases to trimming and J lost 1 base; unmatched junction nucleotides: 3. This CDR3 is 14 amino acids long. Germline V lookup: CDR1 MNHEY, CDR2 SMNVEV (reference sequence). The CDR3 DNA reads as TGTGCCAGCAGGACGGGACAGGGGTCCTACGAGCAGTACTTC. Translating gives CASRTGQGSYEQYF.

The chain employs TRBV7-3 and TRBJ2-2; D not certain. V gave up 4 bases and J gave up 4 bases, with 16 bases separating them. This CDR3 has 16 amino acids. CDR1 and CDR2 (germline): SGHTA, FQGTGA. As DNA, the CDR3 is TGTGCCAGCAGCTACTCCGGGCCCATCTTCACCGGGGAGCTGTTTTTT. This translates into CASSYSGPIFTGELFF.

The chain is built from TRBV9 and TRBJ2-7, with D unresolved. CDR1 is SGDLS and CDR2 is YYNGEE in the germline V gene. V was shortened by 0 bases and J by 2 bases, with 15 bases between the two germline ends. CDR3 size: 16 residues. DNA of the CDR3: TGTGCCAGCAGCGTAGATTTTTTCAGTGAACCCTACGAGCAGTACTTC. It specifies CASSVDFFSEPYEQYF.

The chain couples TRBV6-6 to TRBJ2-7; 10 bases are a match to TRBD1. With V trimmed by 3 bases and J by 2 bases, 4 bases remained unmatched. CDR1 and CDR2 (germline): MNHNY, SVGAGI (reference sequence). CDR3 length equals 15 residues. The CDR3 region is CASSYIGTGAYEQYF. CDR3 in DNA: TGTGCCAGCAGTTATATCGGGACAGGGGCCTACGAGCAGTACTTC.

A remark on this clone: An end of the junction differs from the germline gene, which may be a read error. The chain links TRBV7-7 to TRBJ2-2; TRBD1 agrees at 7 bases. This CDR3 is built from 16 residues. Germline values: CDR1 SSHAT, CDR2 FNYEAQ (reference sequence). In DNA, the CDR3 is TGTGCTAGCAGCCCGCAACAGGGGTTATTCATCGGGGAGCTGTTTTTT. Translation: CASSPQQGLFIGELFF.

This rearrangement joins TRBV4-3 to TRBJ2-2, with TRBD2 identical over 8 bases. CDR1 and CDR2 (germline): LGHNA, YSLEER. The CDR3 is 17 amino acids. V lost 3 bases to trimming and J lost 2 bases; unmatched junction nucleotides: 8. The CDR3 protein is CASSQTLAGLNTGELFF. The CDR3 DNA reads TGCGCCAGCAGCCAGACCTTAGCGGGACTTAACACCGGGGAGCTGTTTTTT.

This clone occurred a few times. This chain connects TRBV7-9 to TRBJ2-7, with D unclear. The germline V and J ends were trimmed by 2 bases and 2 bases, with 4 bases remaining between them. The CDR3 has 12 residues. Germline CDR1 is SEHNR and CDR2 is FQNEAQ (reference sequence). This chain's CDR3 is CASSLFPYEQYF. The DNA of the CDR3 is TGTGCCAGCAGCTTATTTCCCTACGAGCAGTACTTC.

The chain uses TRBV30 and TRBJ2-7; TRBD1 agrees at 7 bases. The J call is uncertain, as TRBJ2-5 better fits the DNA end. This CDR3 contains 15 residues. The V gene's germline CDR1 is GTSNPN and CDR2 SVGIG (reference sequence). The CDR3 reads CAWSHRGNWGETQYF. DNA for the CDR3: TGTGCCTGGAGTCACAGGGGTAACTGGGGGGAGACCCAGTACTTC.

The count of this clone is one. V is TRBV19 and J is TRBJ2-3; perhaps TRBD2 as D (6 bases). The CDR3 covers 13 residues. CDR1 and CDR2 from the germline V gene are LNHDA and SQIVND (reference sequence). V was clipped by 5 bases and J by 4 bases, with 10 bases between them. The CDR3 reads CASSPREADTQYF. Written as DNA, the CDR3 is TGTGCCAGTAGTCCCAGGGAGGCAGATACGCAGTATTTT.

The CDR3, as DNA: TGTGCCAGCAGCTCCTTAGCGGGGGGGTTGCAAGAGACCCAGTACTTC. Its translation: CASSSLAGGLQETQYF. This chain links TRBV11-2 with TRBJ2-5; TRBD2 aligns across 11 bases. The CDR3 has 16 residues. The ends lost 4 bases at V and 2 bases at J; junction bases unmatched: 6. Germline V gene sequence: CDR1 SGHAT, CDR2 FQNNGV.

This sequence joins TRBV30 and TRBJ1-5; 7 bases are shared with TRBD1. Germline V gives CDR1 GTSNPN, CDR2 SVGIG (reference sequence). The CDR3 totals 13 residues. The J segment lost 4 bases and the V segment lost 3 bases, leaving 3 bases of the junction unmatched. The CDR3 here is CAWSTGVNQPQHF. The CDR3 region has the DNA TGTGCCTGGAGCACAGGGGTGAATCAGCCCCAGCATTTT.

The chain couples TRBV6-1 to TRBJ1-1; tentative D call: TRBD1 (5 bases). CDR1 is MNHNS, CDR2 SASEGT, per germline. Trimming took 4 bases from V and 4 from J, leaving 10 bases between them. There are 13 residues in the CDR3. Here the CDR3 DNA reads TGTGCCAGCAGTGTTGGGGGGGGCACTGAAGCTTTCTTT. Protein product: CASSVGGGTEAFF.

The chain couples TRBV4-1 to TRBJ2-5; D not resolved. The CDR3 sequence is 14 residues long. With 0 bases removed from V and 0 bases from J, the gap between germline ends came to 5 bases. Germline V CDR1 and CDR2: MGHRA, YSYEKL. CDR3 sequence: CASSQEAYQETQYF. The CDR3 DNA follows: TGCGCCAGCAGCCAAGAGGCATACCAAGAGACCCAGTACTTC.

The CDR3 DNA sequence: TGTGCCAGCAGCCAACAGGGGCCGCCTGGAAACACCATATATTTT. It codes for CASSQQGPPGNTIYF. This chain uses TRBV14 with TRBJ1-3; weak D call: TRBD1 (6 bases). From germline, CDR1 is SGHDN and CDR2 FVKESK. V was pared by 2 bases and J by 2 bases, with 10 bases between. CDR3 length: 15 residues.

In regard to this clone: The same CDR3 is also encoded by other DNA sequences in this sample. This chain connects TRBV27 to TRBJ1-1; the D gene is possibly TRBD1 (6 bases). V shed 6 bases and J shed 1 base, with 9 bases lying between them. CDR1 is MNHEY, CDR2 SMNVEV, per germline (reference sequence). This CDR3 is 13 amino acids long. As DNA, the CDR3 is TGTGCCAGCAGAGTGGGGGCGAACACTGAAGCTTTCTTT. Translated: CASRVGANTEAFF.

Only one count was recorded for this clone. CDR3 sequence (DNA): TGTGCCAGCAGTAACAACAGGAACACCGGGGAGCTGTTTTTT. This codes for CASSNNRNTGELFF. This rearrangement joins TRBV6-5 to TRBJ2-2; no reliable D call. The CDR3 consists of 14 residues. V lost 5 bases to trimming and J lost 1 base, with 8 bases between them. Germline loops: CDR1 MNHEY, CDR2 SVGAGI.

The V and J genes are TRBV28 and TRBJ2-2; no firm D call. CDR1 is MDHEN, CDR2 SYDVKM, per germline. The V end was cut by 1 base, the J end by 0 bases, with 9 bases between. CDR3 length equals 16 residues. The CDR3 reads CASSLYSSSNTGELFF. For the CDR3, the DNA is TGTGCCAGCAGTTTATACAGCTCCTCGAACACCGGGGAGCTGTTTTTT.

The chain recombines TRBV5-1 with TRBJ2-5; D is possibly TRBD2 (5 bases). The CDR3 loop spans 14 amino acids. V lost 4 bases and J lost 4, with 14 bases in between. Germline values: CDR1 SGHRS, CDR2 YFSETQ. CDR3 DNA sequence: TGCGCCAGCAGCCCGGAGGTGAGGGCAGAGACCCAGTACTTC. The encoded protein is CASSPEVRAETQYF.

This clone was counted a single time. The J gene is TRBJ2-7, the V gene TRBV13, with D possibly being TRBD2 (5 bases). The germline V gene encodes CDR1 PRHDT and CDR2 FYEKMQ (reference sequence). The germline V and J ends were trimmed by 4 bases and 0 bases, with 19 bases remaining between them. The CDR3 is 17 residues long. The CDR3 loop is CASSSHARERISYEQYF. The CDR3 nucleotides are TGTGCCAGCAGCTCTCACGCCCGTGAGCGGATCTCCTACGAGCAGTACTTC.

This chain's CDR3 is CASSQGNLLGNTEAFF. CDR3 sequence (DNA): TGCGCCAGCAGCCAAGGCAACCTTCTAGGTAACACTGAAGCTTTCTTT. V gene TRBV4-1 combines with J gene TRBJ1-1, with D uncertain. From germline, CDR1 is MGHRA and CDR2 YSYEKL. This CDR3 spans 16 amino acids. Trimming shortened V by 1 base and J by 2 bases, and 14 bases separated the two germline ends.

CDR3 DNA sequence: TGTGCCAGCAGTGAATCTGGCAATCAGCCCCAGCATTTT. Its protein is CASSESGNQPQHF. V is TRBV25-1 and J is TRBJ1-5; no clear D. CDR1 MGHDK and CDR2 SYGVNS come from the germline V gene. V was clipped by 1 base and J by 2 bases, with 3 bases between them. The CDR3 totals 13 residues.

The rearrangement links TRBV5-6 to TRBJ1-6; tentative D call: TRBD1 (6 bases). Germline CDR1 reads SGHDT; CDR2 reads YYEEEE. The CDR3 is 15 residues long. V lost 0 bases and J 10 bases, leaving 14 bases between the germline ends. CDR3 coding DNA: TGTGCCAGCAGCTTGGGACGGGACATATACTCACCCCTCCACTTT. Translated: CASSLGRDIYSPLHF.

The CDR3 sequence is CASANRVPYNEQFF. Written as DNA, the CDR3 is TGTGCCAGCGCGAACAGGGTGCCCTACAATGAGCAGTTCTTC. The J gene is TRBJ2-1, the V gene TRBV6-5; a weak D match, TRBD1 (6 bases). Trimming shortened V by 8 bases and J by 2 bases, and 13 bases separated the two germline ends. This CDR3 region has 14 residues. Germline lookup yields CDR1 MNHEY and CDR2 SVGAGI.